One and the same sample provided the 15 T cell receptor beta chains below, sequenced in a study of T cell responses to AZD1222 COVID-19 vaccine. The protocol was immunoSEQ multiplex PCR, while the TCRdb copy is restricted to in-frame clones and leaves out a portion. The table records around 150,000 clones, 80% to 95% of them present only once. Sequenced material: peripheral blood, taken 28 days after the second AZD1222 dose. The receptors were sampled from an adult who received the AZD1222 COVID-19 vaccine.

The V gene is TRBV6-5, the J gene TRBJ2-5; a weak D match, TRBD1 (6 bases). The V end lost 2 bases, the J end lost 2 bases, and 12 bases lay between the germline ends. The CDR3 sequence is 15 residues long. Germline V gene lookup returns CDR1 MNHEY and CDR2 SVGAGI. The CDR3 nucleotides read TGTGCCAGCAGTTACACCGTTGGACAGCAAGAGACCCAGTACTTC. It codes for CASSYTVGQQETQYF.

The chain uses TRBV10-3 and TRBJ2-7; 13 bases align to TRBD2. The V gene's germline CDR1 is ENHRY and CDR2 SYGVKD. The CDR3 spans 15 residues. J lost 7 bases, V lost 3 bases, and 6 bases had no gene match. The CDR3 nucleotides are TGTGCCATCAGTGATTATGGGACTAGCGGGATAGAGCAGTACTTC. It codes for CAISDYGTSGIEQYF.

V and J are TRBV5-1 and TRBJ2-2, with a weak D call TRBD1 (6 bases). CDR3 length: 16 residues. CDR1 SGHRS and CDR2 YFSETQ come from the germline V gene. Deletions cut 4 bases from V and 1 base from J, with 14 bases between. The chain's CDR3 is CASSPRGSGNTGELFF. CDR3 nucleotides: TGCGCCAGCAGCCCTAGGGGGTCGGGGAACACCGGGGAGCTGTTTTTT.

CDR3 sequence reads: CASSRLGTDTQYF. The DNA of the CDR3 is TGTGCCAGCAGCCGACTTGGCACAGATACGCAGTATTTT. The chain combines TRBV7-2 with TRBJ2-3; D remains unclear. Trimming stripped 5 bases from V and 1 base from J, with 7 bases between. The CDR3 consists of 13 residues. CDR1 is SGHTA, CDR2 FQGNSA, per germline.

The chain uses TRBV19 and TRBJ2-7; D ambiguous. The CDR3 sequence is 11 residues long. Germline lookup yields CDR1 LNHDA and CDR2 SQIVND (reference sequence). Trimming stripped 4 bases from V and 7 bases from J, with 8 bases between. The CDR3 DNA is TGTGCCAGTAGTACCTCGTGGGAGCAGTACTTC. Translated, it gives CASSTSWEQYF.

The chain is built from TRBV11-2 and TRBJ2-7; 14 positions agree with TRBD2. The CDR3 consists of 16 residues. The V segment lost 4 bases and the J segment 2 bases; nucleotides outside the gene matches: 4. Germline CDR1 and CDR2: SGHAT and FQNNGV. CDR3 DNA: TGTGCCAGCAGCTCGGGACTAGCGGGAGACACCTACGAGCAGTACTTC. Amino acid sequence: CASSSGLAGDTYEQYF.

This sequence joins TRBV29-1 and TRBJ2-5, with D possibly being TRBD1 or TRBD2 (6 bases each). Germline values: CDR1 SQVTM, CDR2 ANQGSEA. There are 15 residues in the CDR3. V gave up 3 bases and J gave up 8 bases, with 22 bases separating them. CDR3 loop: CSVEGASGAGLTQYF. CDR3 in DNA: TGCAGCGTTGAGGGCGCATCGGGGGCGGGATTAACCCAGTACTTC.

The V call is TRBV5-1, the J call TRBJ2-7, with D perhaps matching TRBD1 (6 bases). This CDR3 has 14 residues. Germline V CDR1 and CDR2: SGHRS, YFSETQ. The V and J ends lost 3 bases and 3 bases respectively, with 13 bases between them. In DNA form, the CDR3 reads TGCGCCAGCAGCTCCCGGGACATTAGCTACGAGCAGTACTTC. Protein: CASSSRDISYEQYF. The full variable domain, rest sourced from reference TRBV5-1 and TRBJ2-7, is KAGVTQTPRYLIKTRGQQVTLSCSPISGHRSVSWYQQTPGQGLQFLFEYFSETQRNKGNFPGRFSGRQFSNSRSEMNVSTLELGDSALYLCASSSRDISYEQYFGPGTRLTVT.

This chain uses TRBV11-2 with TRBJ1-5, with TRBD1 matching over 8 bases. The CDR3 has 17 residues. After removal of 0 bases from V and 1 base from J, the junction contained 5 bases not matched to a gene. Germline values: CDR1 SGHAT, CDR2 FQNNGV. The CDR3 loop reads CASSLEGRGPSNQPQHF. The CDR3 DNA reads TGTGCCAGCAGCTTAGAAGGCAGGGGGCCGAGCAATCAGCCCCAGCATTTT.

This clone was counted between two and nine times. The chain combines TRBV6-1 with TRBJ1-5; D call uncertain. V gave up 1 base and J gave up 1 base, with 5 bases separating them. The CDR3 has 14 amino acids. Germline V CDR1 and CDR2: MNHNS, SASEGT. The CDR3 here is CASSEVDSNQPQHF. As DNA, the CDR3 is TGTGCCAGCAGTGAAGTGGACAGCAATCAGCCCCAGCATTTT.

The V and J genes are TRBV27 and TRBJ2-3; D is perhaps TRBD2 (5 bases). V lost 3 bases and J 3 bases, leaving 13 bases between the germline ends. The CDR3 sequence is 15 residues long. Looked up from germline, CDR1 is MNHEY and CDR2 is SMNVEV (reference sequence). Here the CDR3 reads CASSLGERLTDTQYF. CDR3 DNA sequence: TGTGCCAGCAGTTTGGGAGAAAGATTGACAGATACGCAGTATTTT.

The genes are TRBV11-3 and TRBJ1-6, with no clear D. Germline V gene lookup returns CDR1 SGHNT and CDR2 YENEEA. The CDR3 runs to 14 residues. V dropped 0 bases and J dropped 11 bases, with 11 bases sitting between them. The CDR3, as DNA: TGTGCCAGCAGCTTAGATCAGGAAGACACACCCCTCCACTTT. Its translation: CASSLDQEDTPLHF.

The chain uses TRBV27 and TRBJ1-1; 10 bases are a match to TRBD1. CDR3 length equals 14 residues. V trimming: 10 bases; J trimming: 5 bases; junction bases outside the gene matches: 10. Germline loops: CDR1 MNHEY, CDR2 SMNVEV (reference sequence). The CDR3 nucleotides are TGTGCCACACAGAGGCGGACAGGGGGGACTGAAGCTTTCTTT. Translated: CATQRRTGGTEAFF.

The V gene is TRBV5-1, the J gene TRBJ2-7; 9 positions agree with TRBD2. This CDR3 has 15 residues. Germline V gene lookup returns CDR1 SGHRS and CDR2 YFSETQ. The ends lost 2 bases at V and 2 bases at J; junction bases unmatched: 5. The CDR3 coding sequence is TGCGCCAGCAGCTTTTTAGCGGGAGAGCCCTACGAGCAGTACTTC. The encoded protein is CASSFLAGEPYEQYF.

The genes are TRBV19 and TRBJ1-2; D ambiguous. The V and J ends lost 3 bases and 8 bases respectively, with 13 bases between them. CDR1 and CDR2 (germline): LNHDA, SQIVND (reference sequence). This CDR3 has 13 residues. The CDR3 reads CASSMMGSSGYTF. In nucleotides, the CDR3 is TGTGCCAGTAGTATGATGGGGAGTAGCGGCTACACCTTC.